The entry below gives a single T cell receptor (beta chain) sequence along with its context. The data belong to a study of T-cell memory formation after mild COVID-19. Across the whole study: Clusters of TCRs were largely donor specific.

One entry per CDR3 protein, called by TCRdb with MiXCR from the 5' RACE reads. The table records under 450,000 distinct CDR3 sequences, 23% of them present only once. This CDR3 is built from 13 residues. The V gene lost 6 bases and the J gene lost 4 bases, with 10 bases spanning the gap. What was sequenced was PBMCs or a T cell subset sorted from them (not recorded which). This clonotype originated in an adult woman who had mild COVID-19 (a few samples of this study predate the infection). Cell type and time point are not known. This chain uses TRBV12-3 or TRBV12-4 with TRBJ1-5, with D unclear. CDR3 DNA: TGTGCCAGCAGCACCTTGGGGAATCAGCCCCAGCATTTT. Its protein product is CASSTLGNQPQHF.